These 22 T cell receptor beta chains share one sample of origin, sequenced in a study of cytomegalovirus exposure and HLA in healthy donors. Using immunoSEQ multiplex PCR, the repertoire was profiled, and TCRdb retains in-frame clones only, with some absent. The table lists about 160,000 clones, less than 90% of them singletons, with approximately 2.2% in the top ten. Sequencing was performed on PBMCs. The receptors were sampled from a woman aged 18 to 35 in good health and CMV-seronegative.

The chain carries TRBV11-2 and TRBJ2-2; 11 bases align to TRBD1. The CDR3 has 17 amino acids. Germline CDR1 and CDR2: SGHAT and FQNNGV. With 4 bases clipped from V and 3 bases from J, the junction kept 7 bases outside the gene matches. For the CDR3, the DNA is TGTGCCAGCAGCTCCGGACAGGGGGCAGTTTACACCGGGGAGCTGTTTTTT. This encodes CASSSGQGAVYTGELFF.

The chain links TRBV4-3 to TRBJ1-4; D perhaps matches TRBD1 (6 bases). The germline V gene has CDR1 LGHNA and CDR2 YSLEER. Trimming took 2 bases from V and 6 from J, leaving 13 bases between them. The CDR3 has 15 residues. CDR3 coding DNA: TGCGCCAGCAGCCAATACAGGGTTGGTGATGAAAAACTGTTTTTT. It codes for CASSQYRVGDEKLFF.

V usage is TRBV7-9 and J usage is TRBJ1-2; D is possibly TRBD1 (6 bases). The germline V gene encodes CDR1 SEHNR and CDR2 FQNEAQ (reference sequence). There are 16 residues in the CDR3. Trimming pared 4 bases from V and 4 bases from J, leaving 19 bases between. CDR3 sequence: CASSSKTGERIYGYTF. The DNA of the CDR3 is TGTGCCAGCAGCTCAAAGACAGGAGAAAGGATCTATGGCTACACCTTC.

This chain connects TRBV27 to TRBJ1-1; 7 bases are a match to TRBD1. The CDR3 totals 15 residues. Germline lookup yields CDR1 MNHEY and CDR2 SMNVEV (reference sequence). With 5 bases clipped from V and 0 bases from J, the junction kept 6 bases outside the gene matches. The CDR3: CASSPAQGMNTEAFF. The CDR3 DNA is TGTGCCAGCAGTCCGGCACAGGGGATGAACACTGAAGCTTTCTTT.

V gene TRBV5-4 combines with J gene TRBJ1-1; 11 bases line up with TRBD1. CDR1 is SGHNT, CDR2 YYREEE, per germline (reference sequence). The junction had 18 bases not matched to a gene; V was cut back by 7 bases and J by 10 bases. The CDR3 is 16 amino acids. CDR3 loop: CASAKGTGGVALGAFF. DNA of the CDR3: TGTGCCAGCGCAAAAGGGACAGGGGGAGTGGCACTTGGAGCTTTCTTT.

The chain couples TRBV19 to TRBJ2-4; a possible D gene is TRBD1 (5 bases). This CDR3 has 12 amino acids. Germline V gives CDR1 LNHDA, CDR2 SQIVND (reference sequence). V was trimmed by 5 bases and J by 11 bases, leaving 13 bases between them. CDR3 bases: TGTGCCAGTAGTGGCCCGAAAGGGGTTCAGTACTTC. The encoded protein is CASSGPKGVQYF.

This rearrangement joins TRBV10-2 to TRBJ1-1; 9 bases are shared with TRBD1. The CDR3 covers 17 residues. The junction had 15 bases not matched to a gene; V was cut back by 4 bases and J by 6 bases. Germline V gene lookup returns CDR1 WSHSY and CDR2 SAAADI. CDR3 sequence (DNA): TGCGCCAGCAGTGTCCCCACTATTACAGGGGGCCACCCTGAAGCTTTCTTT. It specifies CASSVPTITGGHPEAFF.

The chain employs TRBV6-4 and TRBJ2-7; D possibly corresponds to TRBD1 (6 bases). The V gene's germline CDR1 is MRHNA and CDR2 SNTAGT. The CDR3 runs 13 residues. V lost 2 bases and J 2 bases, leaving 7 bases between the germline ends. CDR3 loop: CASSDGDTYEQYF. CDR3 DNA sequence: TGTGCCAGCAGTGACGGGGACACCTACGAGCAGTACTTC.

CDR3 nucleotides: TGTGCCAGCAGCTCACGGACAGGAAACTCCTACGAGCAGTACTTC. This codes for CASSSRTGNSYEQYF. The chain carries TRBV5-4 and TRBJ2-7; 7 bases fit TRBD1. The germline V gene encodes CDR1 SGHNT and CDR2 YYREEE (reference sequence). Trimming took 3 bases from V and 0 from J; bases not matched to a gene: 6. The CDR3 contains 15 residues.

The chain uses TRBV11-2 and TRBJ2-2; 7 bases are a match to TRBD2. The trim removed 1 base at V and 6 bases at J, leaving 2 bases unmatched. Germline-derived CDR1 and CDR2 are SGHAT and FQNNGV. There are 14 residues in the CDR3. CDR3 nucleotide sequence: TGTGCCAGCAGCTTAGGACGGGGGGCCGGGGAGCTGTTTTTT. Translated: CASSLGRGAGELFF.

This clone was recorded a few times. V and J are TRBV10-3 and TRBJ1-1; D is ambiguous. The V and J ends lost 2 bases and 2 bases respectively, with 3 bases between them. Germline V gene sequence: CDR1 ENHRY, CDR2 SYGVKD. CDR3 length equals 12 residues. The DNA for the CDR3 is TGTGCCATCAGTGAGACTAACACTGAAGCTTTCTTT. It encodes CAISETNTEAFF.

The sample holds one count of this clone. The CDR3: CASSLRVGLAEQYF. In DNA, the CDR3 is TGTGCCAGCAGTTTAAGGGTCGGGCTAGCTGAGCAGTACTTC. The chain is built from TRBV27 and TRBJ2-7; D is perhaps TRBD2 (5 bases). Trimming left V 2 bases short and J 7 bases short, with 15 bases between. Germline lookup yields CDR1 MNHEY and CDR2 SMNVEV (reference sequence). This CDR3 is built from 14 residues.

This clone was found once. The chain links TRBV7-2 to TRBJ1-2, with 9 bases lining up with TRBD1. This CDR3 has 15 residues. The trim removed 5 bases at V and 4 bases at J, leaving 8 bases unmatched. CDR1 and CDR2 (germline): SGHTA, FQGNSA. CDR3 region: CASSPSGTGSYGYTF. The CDR3 DNA reads TGTGCCAGCAGCCCCAGTGGGACAGGGAGCTATGGCTACACCTTC.

The gene calls are TRBV2 and TRBJ2-5, with D possibly TRBD1 on 6 matching bases. This CDR3 is built from 14 residues. CDR1 and CDR2 from the germline V gene are SNHLY and FYNNEI. V lost 1 base to trimming and J lost 5 bases, with 11 bases between them. The CDR3: CASSEVTGRETQYF. For the CDR3, the DNA is TGTGCCAGCAGTGAAGTAACAGGGCGGGAGACCCAGTACTTC. The whole variable domain, remainder taken from reference TRBV2 and TRBJ2-5, is EPEVTQTPSHQVTQMGQEVILRCVPISNHLYFYWYRQILGQKVEFLVSFYNNEISEKSEIFDDQFSVERPDGSNFTLKIRSTKLEDSAMYFCASSEVTGRETQYFGPGTRLLVL.

The chain employs TRBV2 and TRBJ2-7; 11 bases are shared with TRBD1. CDR1 is SNHLY, CDR2 FYNNEI, per germline. CDR3 length: 14 residues. The J segment lost 2 bases and the V segment lost 6 bases, leaving 3 bases of the junction unmatched. CDR3 DNA sequence: TGTGCCAGCAGATGGACAGGGGGCCCCTACGAGCAGTACTTC. As protein: CASRWTGGPYEQYF. Combining the CDR3 with reference TRBV2 and TRBJ2-7 gives the whole variable domain EPEVTQTPSHQVTQMGQEVILRCVPISNHLYFYWYRQILGQKVEFLVSFYNNEISEKSEIFDDQFSVERPDGSNFTLKIRSTKLEDSAMYFCASRWTGGPYEQYFGPGTRLTVT.

The chain joins TRBV29-1 to TRBJ2-3, with D possibly being TRBD2 (5 bases). The V gene's germline CDR1 is SQVTM and CDR2 ANQGSEA. The CDR3 runs to 13 residues. With 5 bases removed from V and 14 bases from J, the gap between germline ends came to 23 bases. DNA of the CDR3: TGCAGCGTTCGGAAGGCGGGCGGAGAGGGTCGGTATTTT. It specifies CSVRKAGGEGRYF.

The gene calls are TRBV15 and TRBJ2-5; 8 nucleotides line up with TRBD2. Unmatched junction bases numbered 7, after V lost 5 bases and J lost 5 bases. The CDR3 totals 14 residues. In germline, CDR1 is LNHNV, CDR2 YYDKDF (reference sequence). CDR3 residues: CATSSSGSSETQYF. In DNA, the CDR3 is TGTGCCACCAGCTCGAGCGGGAGTTCGGAGACCCAGTACTTC.

Worth noting for this clone: Different DNA sequences within this sample yield the same CDR3. The chain employs TRBV4-3 and TRBJ2-7, with D possibly being TRBD2 (5 bases). The CDR3 spans 13 residues. Germline lookup yields CDR1 LGHNA and CDR2 YSLEER. The V end was cut by 0 bases, the J end by 4 bases, with 7 bases between. The CDR3: CASSQDRGYEQYF. Here the CDR3 DNA reads TGCGCCAGCAGCCAAGATAGAGGGTACGAGCAGTACTTC.

The V call is TRBV2, the J call TRBJ2-2, with D possibly being TRBD2 (6 bases). The V and J ends lost 8 bases and 3 bases respectively, with 19 bases between them. Germline assignment: CDR1 SNHLY and CDR2 FYNNEI. The CDR3 has 16 residues. The DNA for the CDR3 is TGTGCCAGCGGATTCGTGCCGACGGGGGACACCGGGGAGCTGTTTTTT. Translating gives CASGFVPTGDTGELFF. Filled out from reference TRBV2 and TRBJ2-2, the complete variable domain reads EPEVTQTPSHQVTQMGQEVILRCVPISNHLYFYWYRQILGQKVEFLVSFYNNEISEKSEIFDDQFSVERPDGSNFTLKIRSTKLEDSAMYFCASGFVPTGDTGELFFGEGSRLTVL.

CDR3 in amino acids: CSVVTQGSDTQYF. The CDR3 nucleotides read TGCAGCGTTGTAACACAGGGCTCAGATACGCAGTATTTT. The chain joins TRBV29-1 to TRBJ2-3, with a tentative D call TRBD1 (6 bases). Trimming shortened V by 4 bases and J by 4 bases, and 12 bases separated the two germline ends. Germline CDR1 SQVTM, CDR2 ANQGSEA. The CDR3 is 13 residues long.

The chain is built from TRBV4-1 and TRBJ1-4; possible D gene TRBD1, 5 bases. V was pared by 0 bases and J by 8 bases, with 13 bases between. Germline CDR1 MGHRA, CDR2 YSYEKL. The CDR3 has 15 residues. The CDR3 protein is CASSQEAVGREKLFF. As DNA, the CDR3 is TGCGCCAGCAGCCAAGAGGCGGTGGGGCGAGAAAAACTGTTTTTT.

The chain is built from TRBV30 and TRBJ1-5; 10 bases line up with TRBD1. V shed 5 bases and J 7 bases; nucleotides not matched to a gene: 11. Germline-derived CDR1 and CDR2 are GTSNPN and SVGIG (reference sequence). CDR3 length: 15 amino acids. For the CDR3, the DNA is TGTGCCTGGTCGCCCTTGGGACAGGGGAAACAGCCCCAGCATTTT. Amino acids: CAWSPLGQGKQPQHF.